This T cell receptor (beta chain) stems from a study of cytomegalovirus exposure and HLA in healthy donors. For the study at large: A later analysis reported the same platform for the 90 to 150 validation repertoires and the roughly 670 first-cohort repertoires.

The CDR3 is made up of 18 amino acids. Germline V lookup: CDR1 SGHTA, CDR2 FQGNSA. After removal of 1 base from V and 7 bases from J, the junction contained 11 bases not matched to a gene. Data came from immunoSEQ multiplex PCR; TCRdb stores just in-frame clones and leaves some out. The table lists about 170,000 clones, about 95% of them singletons, with under 0.9% in the top ten. The TCR comes from a woman between 18 and 29 years old in good health and CMV-seronegative. Sequencing was done on a sample of PBMCs. The gene calls are TRBV7-2 and TRBJ2-5, with TRBD2 identical over 14 bases. The CDR3 is CASSLVKPGTSGGGTQYF. The CDR3 DNA reads TGTGCCAGCAGCTTAGTGAAGCCTGGGACTAGCGGGGGAGGGACCCAGTACTTC.